This T cell receptor beta chain originates from a study of blood T cells in healthy people across ages. Whole-study findings and limits: Per million T cells, TCR beta diversity dropped roughly linearly as age increased.

The authors ran a second PCR of about 7 to 11 cycles using a sample-barcoded 5' primer and a J-beta primer mix. Sequencing of every sample gave 2.5 million or more CDR3-containing paired-end reads. TCRdb processed the 5' RACE reads anew with MiXCR; each CDR3 protein has one entry. The sample carries roughly 720,000 distinct CDR3 sequences, roughly 50% recorded once. The donors, all healthy, were Caucasians living in Russia, aged about 6 to 90. With each sample, at least 5.5 micrograms of total RNA were extracted. Losses at the gene ends were 4 bases for V and 4 bases for J; bases not matched to a gene: 15. CDR1 is SGHAT and CDR2 is FQNNGV in the germline V gene. The length of the CDR3 is 21 residues. This clonotype was observed a few times. Antigen specificity is unknown.

Sequencing was done on a sample of blood. This chain connects TRBV11-2 to TRBJ2-6; 14 bases fit TRBD2. The receptor was isolated from an elderly man in good health. CDR3 sequence reads: CASSSHGLAGGVLAGANVLTF. CDR3 DNA sequence: TGTGCCAGCAGCTCACATGGACTAGCGGGAGGTGTATTGGCCGGGGCCAACGTCCTGACTTTC.